Listed here is a single T cell receptor (beta chain). The entry originates in a study of cytomegalovirus exposure and HLA in healthy donors. Study at large: A data release that came early held some 84 million unique TCRs from HLA-typed donors.

PCR employed 60 Vbeta and 13 Jbeta primers. Clones were read by immunoSEQ multiplex PCR, and TCRdb kept only the in-frame ones, dropping some. The sample yields some 130,000 clones, 80% to 85% seen once. Trimming took 5 bases from V and 7 from J, leaving 17 bases between them. This CDR3 region has 13 residues. Germline V gene data show CDR1 as SQVTM and CDR2 as ANQGSEA. Sample: PBMCs. This receptor was obtained from a human donor in good health. This rearrangement joins TRBV29-1 to TRBJ1-1; D may be TRBD1 (5 bases). The chain's CDR3 is CSVFAGQKGEAFF. In nucleotides, the CDR3 is TGCAGCGTTTTCGCAGGGCAGAAGGGTGAAGCTTTCTTT.